This T cell receptor beta chain was recorded in a study of long-term antiretroviral therapy in people with HIV. A remark on this clone: What it recognizes is unknown.

Researchers report immunoSEQ v3.0 was run at survey level. Roughly 40,000-55,000 T-cell genomes per sample were the sequencing target. Only in-frame clones appear in the TCRdb table, and some are missing; sequencing was by immunoSEQ multiplex PCR. The table lists just under 20,000 clones, 80% to 90% of them singletons. Study observations and caveats: Control repertoires displayed wider CDR3 length ranges than the HIV repertoires. Blood in the study was drawn between the mid-2000s and the late 2010s, possibly under older ART regimens, which may be less effective than current ones.

Trimming removed 4 bases at V and 5 bases at J, with 14 bases between. This CDR3 is built from 13 residues. Germline assignment: CDR1 GTSNPN and CDR2 SVGIG (reference sequence). This TCR derives from a man between 18 and 29 years old with HIV. The rearrangement links TRBV30 to TRBJ2-5; the D is unclear. The material was unsorted PBMCs, obtained 2.1 years after starting antiretroviral therapy. DNA of the CDR3: TGTGCCTGGACGTTGGGGTACGACGAGACCCAGTACTTC. It encodes CAWTLGYDETQYF.